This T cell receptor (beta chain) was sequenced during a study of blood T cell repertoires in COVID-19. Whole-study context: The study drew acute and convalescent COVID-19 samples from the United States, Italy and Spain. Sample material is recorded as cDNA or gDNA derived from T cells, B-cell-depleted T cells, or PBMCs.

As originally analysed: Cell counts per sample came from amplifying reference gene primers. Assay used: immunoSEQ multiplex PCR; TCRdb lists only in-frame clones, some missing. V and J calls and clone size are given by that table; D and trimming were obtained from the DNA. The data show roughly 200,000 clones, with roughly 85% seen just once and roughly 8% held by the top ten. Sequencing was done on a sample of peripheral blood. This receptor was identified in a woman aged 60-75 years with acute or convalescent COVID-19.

The CDR3 reads CASSQGLYEQYF. The CDR3 DNA reads TGTGCCAGCAGCCAAGGACTCTACGAGCAGTACTTC. The gene calls are TRBV28 and TRBJ2-7; D is possibly TRBD2 (5 bases). From germline, CDR1 is MDHEN and CDR2 SYDVKM. The CDR3 sequence is 12 residues long. Trimming left V 6 bases short and J 3 bases short, with 9 bases between. Full variable domain (missing parts from reference TRBV28 and TRBJ2-7): DVKVTQSSRYLVKRTGEKVFLECVQDMDHENMFWYRQDPGLGLRLIYFSYDVKMKEKGDIPEGYSVSREKKERFSLILESASTNQTSMYLCASSQGLYEQYFGPGTRLTVT.